This TCR beta chain originates from a study of blood T cell repertoires in COVID-19. Study-level background: COVID-19 samples from acute and convalescent phases originated in the United States, Italy and Spain.

The CDR3 is 16 residues long. Trimming took 4 bases from V and 4 from J; bases not matched to a gene: 11. Germline loops: CDR1 LGHNA, CDR2 YSLEER. Original handling: Quantification of nucleated cells was approximated via reference gene primer amplification. Only in-frame clones appear in the TCRdb table, and some are missing; sequencing was by immunoSEQ multiplex PCR. For V, J and clone size, that table is used; D and trimming come from the DNA. This table holds 300,000 to 400,000 clones, approximately 83% found once. Enrollees, roughly 18 to 89 years old, lived in roughly 24 US areas. The sequenced sample consisted of PBMCs or T cells enriched from blood (not recorded which). The rearrangement joins TRBV4-3 to TRBJ2-3, with 7 bases fitting TRBD1. This TCR came from a woman in her thirties or forties with acute COVID-19. In DNA form, the CDR3 reads TGCGCCAGCAGCCTCGGTGAGACAGGGTCTGCAGATACGCAGTATTTT. This gives the protein CASSLGETGSADTQYF.